The present TCR beta chain was sequenced within a study of T cells and copy number aberrations in small-cell lung cancer. Findings and caveats of the study: The study's sample size was small, so findings need validation.

Comment on this clone: The antigen remains unidentified.

Germline V gene sequence: CDR1 SGHTS, CDR2 YDEGEE. The V and J ends lost 2 bases and 7 bases respectively, with 15 bases between them. The CDR3 has 14 residues. Adjacent normal lung was taken at least 2 cm from tumor. Only in-frame clones appear in the TCRdb table, and some are missing; sequencing was by immunoSEQ multiplex PCR. The data hold 9,000 to 10,000 clones, with about 79% observed a single time. The TCR sequence derives from a man aged 55 to 70 with small cell lung cancer. Source material: normal tissue next to the tumor. This chain links TRBV5-8 with TRBJ1-2, with D perhaps TRBD1 (5 bases). The CDR3 region has the DNA TGTGCCAGCAGCTTCTCAGGGATGAGAGGTGGCTACACCTTC. This sequence encodes CASSFSGMRGGYTF.